Each of the 23 T cell receptor beta chains below was sequenced from the same sample in a study of blood T cell repertoires in COVID-19. TCRdb's table, derived via immunoSEQ multiplex PCR, lists solely in-frame clones and lacks some. The sample records about 200,000 clones, 90% being singletons. Sequencing was carried out using peripheral blood. The source of these receptors is a man between 50 and 59 years old with acute or convalescent COVID-19.

The chain recombines TRBV24-1 with TRBJ2-7; TRBD1 matches at 9 bases. The J segment lost 6 bases and the V segment lost 2 bases, leaving 7 bases of the junction unmatched. The CDR3 has 15 amino acids. CDR1 and CDR2 (germline): KGHDR, SFDVKD. The CDR3 protein is CATSDSAGQGREQYF. The DNA for the CDR3 is TGTGCCACCAGTGATTCAGCGGGACAGGGACGCGAGCAGTACTTC.

This clone showed up just a few times. The chain recombines TRBV6-5 with TRBJ1-4; the match to TRBD1 covers 7 bases. V lost 5 bases to trimming and J lost 10 bases; unmatched junction nucleotides: 10. Germline assignment: CDR1 MNHEY and CDR2 SVGAGI. There are 14 residues in the CDR3. CDR3: CASSSGTVGVKLFF. The CDR3, as DNA: TGTGCCAGCAGTAGTGGGACAGTTGGTGTAAAACTGTTTTTT.

This clone came up once. The chain joins TRBV7-8 to TRBJ2-2, with a tentative D call TRBD1 (6 bases). CDR3 length: 13 amino acids. The V end was cut by 5 bases, the J end by 6 bases, with 10 bases between. Germline V gene data show CDR1 as SGHVS and CDR2 as FQNEAQ. The CDR3, as DNA: TGTGCCAGCAGCCCGAGGGGGTCCGGGGAGCTGTTTTTT. Translating gives CASSPRGSGELFF.

V and J are TRBV24-1 and TRBJ2-1, with 7 bases identical to TRBD1. The trim removed 8 bases at V and 6 bases at J, leaving 6 bases unmatched. This CDR3 comprises 13 residues. Germline CDR1 and CDR2: KGHDR and SFDVKD. In nucleotides, the CDR3 is TGTGCCACCACCAACACAGGGGTCAATGAGCAGTTCTTC. It translates to CATTNTGVNEQFF.

The chain couples TRBV2 to TRBJ1-3, with 7 positions matching TRBD1. The J segment lost 3 bases and the V segment lost 6 bases, leaving 2 bases of the junction unmatched. Germline CDR1 and CDR2: SNHLY and FYNNEI. The CDR3 spans 13 residues. The CDR3 DNA reads TGTGCCAGCAGACAGGGGTTTGGAAACACCATATATTTT. This translates into CASRQGFGNTIYF.

The rearrangement uses TRBV9 and TRBJ2-2; D is uncertain. The CDR3 runs to 14 residues. CDR1 and CDR2 (germline): SGDLS, YYNGEE. V was clipped by 2 bases and J by 1 base, with 6 bases between them. The CDR3 sequence: CASSVFQNTGELFF. The CDR3 DNA reads as TGTGCCAGCAGCGTTTTTCAGAACACCGGGGAGCTGTTTTTT.

This rearrangement joins TRBV9 to TRBJ2-3; 10 positions agree with TRBD1. The V gene's germline CDR1 is SGDLS and CDR2 YYNGEE. V lost 3 bases, J lost 6 bases, and 10 bases stayed unmatched. CDR3 length equals 16 residues. Here the CDR3 reads CASSARTGGLLDTQYF. CDR3 in DNA: TGTGCCAGCAGCGCCCGGACAGGGGGTCTGCTGGATACGCAGTATTTT.

The chain employs TRBV6-5 and TRBJ2-1, with a weak D call TRBD2 (5 bases). The germline V gene encodes CDR1 MNHEY and CDR2 SVGAGI. V gave up 2 bases and J gave up 2 bases, with 10 bases separating them. The CDR3 is made up of 15 amino acids. The CDR3 loop is CASSYAGNPYNEQFF. The CDR3 bases are TGTGCCAGCAGTTACGCCGGGAACCCCTACAATGAGCAGTTCTTC.

V is TRBV11-1 and J is TRBJ1-1; 7 bases fit TRBD1. Trimming cost V 3 bases and J 12 bases; bases outside gene matches: 4. Germline V CDR1 and CDR2: SGHAT, FQDESV (reference sequence). This CDR3 has 11 residues. For the CDR3, the DNA is TGTGCCAGCAGCTTCGACAGGGTATCTTTCTTT. Protein sequence: CASSFDRVSFF.

The rearrangement joins TRBV19 to TRBJ1-2, with unresolved D. The V gene lost 6 bases and the J gene lost 8 bases, with 19 bases spanning the gap. Germline V lookup: CDR1 LNHDA, CDR2 SQIVND (reference sequence). This CDR3 spans 14 amino acids. CDR3 loop: CASSNPGSRQGYTF. CDR3 coding DNA: TGTGCCAGTAGCAATCCGGGATCCCGGCAAGGCTACACCTTC.

J is TRBJ2-2 and V is TRBV12-3 or TRBV12-4; no reliable D call. Deletions cut 5 bases from V and 9 bases from J, with 13 bases between. The CDR3 is 13 amino acids. The CDR3 DNA reads as TGTGCCAGCAGTATACTTAAAGTCAGGGAGCTGTTTTTT. Protein product: CASSILKVRELFF.

The chain couples TRBV29-1 to TRBJ2-1; weak D call: TRBD1 (5 bases). The CDR3 covers 15 residues. Trimming removed 4 bases from V and 1 base from J, with 14 bases in between. The germline gives CDR1 SQVTM, CDR2 ANQGSEA. CDR3 DNA sequence: TGCAGCGTTGTCTATTTGACAGCATCCTACAATGAGCAGTTCTTC. This translates into CSVVYLTASYNEQFF.

The chain has TRBV4-1 and TRBJ2-5, with D perhaps TRBD1 (6 bases). Germline V lookup: CDR1 MGHRA, CDR2 YSYEKL. Trimming removed 1 base from V and 4 bases from J, with 10 bases in between. The CDR3 runs to 14 residues. The CDR3 sequence: CASSQVGGRETQYF. Written as DNA, the CDR3 is TGCGCCAGCAGCCAAGTAGGGGGTCGAGAGACCCAGTACTTC.

The chain has TRBV7-2 and TRBJ1-4, with D possibly being TRBD1 (5 bases). Germline lookup yields CDR1 SGHTA and CDR2 FQGNSA. This CDR3 has 14 amino acids. V shed 1 base and J shed 8 bases, with 11 bases lying between them. CDR3 sequence: CASSLVGGGEKLFF. As DNA, the CDR3 is TGTGCCAGCAGCTTAGTTGGGGGGGGAGAAAAACTGTTTTTT.

The rearrangement joins TRBV27 to TRBJ2-1; D may be TRBD1 (5 bases). Germline CDR1 and CDR2: MNHEY and SMNVEV (reference sequence). Deletions cut 1 base from V and 4 bases from J, with 11 bases between. The CDR3 contains 15 residues. CDR3 bases: TGTGCCAGCAGTTTATTTTGGGGCCTTTACAATGAGCAGTTCTTC. It yields the protein CASSLFWGLYNEQFF.

The V call is TRBV9, the J call TRBJ2-1; TRBD2 matches 7 bases. Germline CDR1 SGDLS, CDR2 YYNGEE. This CDR3 has 15 residues. V was clipped by 7 bases and J by 4 bases; unmatched bases: 11. CDR3 nucleotides: TGTGCCAGCTGTCCCGGGGGGAACCCTTACAATGAGCAGTTCTTC. It encodes CASCPGGNPYNEQFF.

The count of this clone is one. The rearrangement uses TRBV27 and TRBJ2-7, with 7 bases lining up with TRBD2. V was clipped by 4 bases and J by 0 bases; unmatched bases: 6. There are 15 residues in the CDR3. Germline V CDR1 and CDR2: MNHEY, SMNVEV (reference sequence). The CDR3 reads CASSYGTTSSYEQYF. CDR3 DNA sequence: TGTGCCAGCAGTTACGGGACTACCTCCTCCTACGAGCAGTACTTC.

This clone was observed a single time. The chain couples TRBV24-1 to TRBJ2-3; D is unresolved. V shed 4 bases and J shed 2 bases, with 12 bases lying between them. The CDR3 totals 15 residues. Germline loops: CDR1 KGHDR, CDR2 SFDVKD. The CDR3 DNA sequence: TGTGCCACCAGTGACCCGGCACAGCTCACAGATACGCAGTATTTT. It codes for CATSDPAQLTDTQYF.

CDR3 DNA: TGCGCCAGCAGCGCAGGGGGAACTTCGGGAGAGACCCAGTACTTC. The encoded protein is CASSAGGTSGETQYF. The V and J genes are TRBV5-1 and TRBJ2-5, with 7 bases identical to TRBD1. Germline values: CDR1 SGHRS, CDR2 YFSETQ. This CDR3 contains 15 residues. V trimming: 4 bases; J trimming: 4 bases; junction bases outside the gene matches: 10. Full variable domain (remainder filled in from reference TRBV5-1 and TRBJ2-5): KAGVTQTPRYLIKTRGQQVTLSCSPISGHRSVSWYQQTPGQGLQFLFEYFSETQRNKGNFPGRFSGRQFSNSRSEMNVSTLELGDSALYLCASSAGGTSGETQYFGPGTRLLVL.

V usage is TRBV19 and J usage is TRBJ1-6; D uncertain. V was clipped by 2 bases and J by 6 bases, with 11 bases between them. Germline CDR1 and CDR2: LNHDA and SQIVND (reference sequence). This CDR3 is 15 amino acids long. In DNA, the CDR3 is TGTGCCAGTAGTATAAGTGGGCAGTTTAATTCACCCCTCCACTTT. Translated: CASSISGQFNSPLHF.

V is TRBV28 and J is TRBJ1-3; no clear D gene. Germline V lookup: CDR1 MDHEN, CDR2 SYDVKM. Deletions cut 8 bases from V and 1 base from J, with 12 bases between. This CDR3 has 14 amino acids. CDR3 in amino acids: CASHHPRSGNTIYF. The CDR3 nucleotides read TGTGCCAGCCACCACCCCAGGTCTGGAAACACCATATATTTT.

This chain joins TRBV19 and TRBJ1-1, with a possible D match to TRBD1 (5 bases). There are 16 residues in the CDR3. Germline CDR1 reads LNHDA; CDR2 reads SQIVND (reference sequence). The V end lost 9 bases, the J end lost 1 base, and 21 bases lay between the germline ends. As DNA, the CDR3 is TGTGCCAGCCGGTCCGTACGGGGGGAGCCGAACACTGAAGCTTTCTTT. This encodes CASRSVRGEPNTEAFF.

The chain joins TRBV24-1 to TRBJ1-4; 8 bases agree with TRBD1. Germline CDR1 and CDR2: KGHDR and SFDVKD. V trimming: 3 bases; J trimming: 7 bases; junction bases outside the gene matches: 12. The CDR3 consists of 17 residues. CDR3 sequence: CATSDNGGGQGSEKLFF. The CDR3 nucleotides are TGTGCCACCAGTGATAATGGCGGAGGACAGGGCAGTGAAAAACTGTTTTTT.